The TCR beta chain described here comes from a study of response to subunit inactivated influenza vaccine (dated by TCRdb to 2016 to 2019). Regarding the complete study: Deep quantitative profiling of the T cell receptor repertoire was used in the study to follow responses to a trivalent subunit inactivated influenza vaccine.

In this sample, this clonotype turned up a few times. The antigen it binds to is not known. Base quality data are lacking; no much larger clone is found one base away. V drops 3 bases and J drops 0 bases, leaving 9 bases in between. There are 13 amino acids in the CDR3, from cysteine to phenylalanine inclusive. Just the 39-base CDR3 DNA is kept, in frame starting at base 1. CDR1 DFQATT and CDR2 SNEGSKA are derived from the germline V gene (reference sequence). Results and caveats for the whole study, not just this receptor: The authors proposed that each seasonal influenza vaccination may bring in only a limited number of new T cells.

Libraries were made using RT-PCR. TCRdb shows the sequencer as Illumina HiSeq 2500. The public sequencing data were trimmed at Q25 with fastp and processed into clonotypes with MiXCR by TCRdb, which kept only in-frame beta chains. Here each entry gathers all rows of one CDR3 protein and keeps the most common genes and DNA. This sample gives roughly 650,000 distinct CDR3 sequences in total; 15% to 19% of them show up just once. More than 9% of the sample is held by the ten biggest clonotypes. The chain was built from TRBV20-1 and TRBJ2-7; TRBD1 is possibly the D segment (5 matching bases). The input for sequencing was PBMCs from blood, taken 11 to 12 days after vaccination. This clonotype originated in a middle-aged man who received an inactivated influenza vaccine. Donor details come from another sample of the same person, matched by shared clones. The CDR3: CSASHRYSYEQYF. The sequenced DNA: TGCAGTGCTAGTCACAGGTACTCCTACGAGCAGTACTTC.